The 22 T cell receptor beta chains reported below all come from one sample, sequenced in a study of CD8 T cells in ankylosing spondylitis. TCRdb passed the 5' RACE reads through MiXCR, listing each CDR3 protein once. This sample has approximately 150,000 distinct CDR3 sequences, with around a third found just once. The sample comprised synovial fluid, either unsorted or a sorted T cell fraction (not recorded which). The receptors originated from a male donor with ankylosing spondylitis.

The sample holds many counts of this clonotype. This chain uses TRBV29-1 with TRBJ2-7; TRBD1 matches at 8 bases. The CDR3 extends over 13 amino acids. Germline V lookup: CDR1 SQVTM, CDR2 ANQGSEA. Germline trimming cut 5 bases from V and 4 bases from J; bases unmatched to any gene: 7. CDR3 sequence: CSVLHDRGYEQYF. DNA for the CDR3: TGCAGCGTTCTACACGACAGGGGTTACGAGCAGTACTTC.

V and J are TRBV10-2 and TRBJ1-5; 9 bases are shared with TRBD1. CDR1 and CDR2 from the germline V gene are WSHSY and SAAADI. Germline trimming cut 5 bases from V and 8 bases from J; bases unmatched to any gene: 7. CDR3 length equals 14 residues. The CDR3 nucleotides read TGCGCCAGCAGTCTACAGGGGGCCGTTGAGCCCCAGCATTTT. Its translation is CASSLQGAVEPQHF.

This clonotype has just a few counts. This chain joins TRBV28 and TRBJ2-7; D call uncertain. Trimming removed 5 bases at V and 4 bases at J, with 12 bases between. CDR1 is MDHEN, CDR2 SYDVKM, per germline. The CDR3 extends over 13 amino acids. This CDR3 is CASSVTPDYEQYF. The CDR3, as DNA: TGTGCCAGCAGTGTGACACCAGATTACGAGCAGTACTTC.

This chain joins TRBV6-1 and TRBJ1-3, with 9 bases matching TRBD1. Germline assignment: CDR1 MNHNS and CDR2 SASEGT. V lost 5 bases, J lost 4 bases, and 9 bases stayed unmatched. The CDR3 is 16 residues long. The CDR3 bases are TGTGCCAGCAGTACAACTTCACAGGGGGCCGGAAACACCATATATTTT. Translation: CASSTTSQGAGNTIYF.

The gene calls are TRBV6-1 and TRBJ2-1; 12 nucleotides align to TRBD2. This CDR3 has 15 amino acids. The V segment lost 7 bases and the J segment 12 bases; nucleotides outside the gene matches: 13. Germline-derived CDR1 and CDR2 are MNHNS and SASEGT. CDR3: CASTVGTSGSGVQFF. The CDR3 nucleotides read TGTGCCAGCACCGTCGGGACTAGCGGGTCAGGTGTGCAGTTCTTC.

This chain joins TRBV18 and TRBJ1-1; TRBD1 might be the D (5 bases). This CDR3 contains 16 residues. The germline CDR1 and CDR2 sequences are KGHSH and LQKENI. V gave up 0 bases and J gave up 5 bases, with 16 bases separating them. CDR3 DNA: TGTGCCAGCTCACCACCGCTTACCAGGGTAAAGACTGAAGCTTTCTTT. Translating gives CASSPPLTRVKTEAFF.

This chain joins TRBV5-8 and TRBJ1-1, with unresolved D. The length of the CDR3 is 15 residues. Germline-derived CDR1 and CDR2 are SGHTS and YDEGEE. V dropped 2 bases and J dropped 2 bases, with 13 bases sitting between them. CDR3 sequence (DNA): TGTGCCAGCAGCTTCTCAGTATCGTTCAACACTGAAGCTTTCTTT. Amino acid sequence: CASSFSVSFNTEAFF.

The table lists this clonotype with a few counts. The V gene is TRBV12-3 or TRBV12-4, the J gene TRBJ1-1; D possibly corresponds to TRBD1 (5 bases). This CDR3 spans 15 amino acids. V was clipped by 5 bases and J by 4 bases, with 17 bases between them. The DNA of the CDR3 is TGTGCCAGCAGTCACACGGACACAGTGAGCACTGAAGCTTTCTTT. Translating it yields CASSHTDTVSTEAFF.

The rearrangement links TRBV5-1 to TRBJ2-5; 8 bases are a match to TRBD2. V trimming: 2 bases; J trimming: 7 bases; junction bases outside the gene matches: 7. Germline V gene lookup returns CDR1 SGHRS and CDR2 YFSETQ. The CDR3 loop spans 14 amino acids. The CDR3 DNA sequence: TGCGCCAGCAGCTTAACTAGCGGCTCCCGGACCCAGTACTTC. Translation gives CASSLTSGSRTQYF.

The chain recombines TRBV15 with TRBJ1-1; 8 positions agree with TRBD1. V gave up 1 base and J gave up 4 bases; unmatched junction bases: 8. This CDR3 is built from 16 residues. Germline lookup yields CDR1 LNHNV and CDR2 YYDKDF (reference sequence). In DNA, the CDR3 is TGTGCCACCAGCAGAGGGGTGACAGGGGATCCCACTGAAGCTTTCTTT. This translates into CATSRGVTGDPTEAFF.

This clonotype was recorded once. V usage is TRBV6-2 or TRBV6-3 and J usage is TRBJ1-5; 7 nucleotides match TRBD1. V was clipped by 2 bases and J by 7 bases; unmatched bases: 5. Germline assignment: CDR1 MNHEY and CDR2 SVGEGT. This CDR3 is built from 14 residues. This CDR3 reads CASSYDVGGQPQHF. CDR3 DNA sequence: TGTGCCAGCAGTTACGATGTAGGGGGCCAGCCCCAGCATTTT.

The J gene is TRBJ2-5, the V gene TRBV20-1; D not certain. Between the trimmed V and J ends, which lost 3 bases and 2 bases, there was a span of 4 bases. This CDR3 region has 11 residues. Germline assignment: CDR1 DFQATT and CDR2 SNEGSKA (reference sequence). CDR3 nucleotides: TGCAGTGCTAGTAGACAAGAGACCCAGTACTTC. It codes for CSASRQETQYF.

This clonotype was recorded a few times. The chain employs TRBV7-8 and TRBJ1-2, with a tentative D call TRBD1 (5 bases). The germline CDR1 and CDR2 sequences are SGHVS and FQNEAQ. This CDR3 comprises 16 residues. V dropped 5 bases and J dropped 5 bases, with 21 bases sitting between them. The CDR3 DNA sequence: TGTGCCAGCAGCCCCCTGTTGGTCAGGGATGGTTATGGCTACACCTTC. This translates into CASSPLLVRDGYGYTF.

This clonotype was observed a single time. This chain uses TRBV5-1 with TRBJ2-1; 12 bases map to TRBD2. This CDR3 spans 15 amino acids. CDR1 and CDR2 from the germline V gene are SGHRS and YFSETQ. The J segment lost 9 bases and the V segment lost 5 bases, leaving 9 bases of the junction unmatched. The chain's CDR3 is CASRPTSGGSSEQFF. In DNA form, the CDR3 reads TGCGCCAGCAGACCCACTAGCGGGGGGAGCAGTGAGCAGTTCTTC.

The gene calls are TRBV20-1 and TRBJ2-4; TRBD2 matches 8 bases. The V gene's germline CDR1 is DFQATT and CDR2 SNEGSKA (reference sequence). The ends lost 5 bases at V and 2 bases at J; junction bases unmatched: 2. This CDR3 spans 13 amino acids. CDR3 in DNA: TGCAGTGCTTCGGGGGGGTCCAAAAACATTCAGTACTTC. Amino acids: CSASGGSKNIQYF.

The V and J genes are TRBV11-3 and TRBJ2-5; the D call may be TRBD1 or TRBD2 (5 bases each). The germline V gene encodes CDR1 SGHNT and CDR2 YENEEA. V was clipped by 3 bases and J by 1 base, with 12 bases between them. This CDR3 has 15 amino acids. The CDR3 nucleotides are TGTGCCAGCAGCTTTGGGGGAGAGCCCCAAGAGACCCAGTACTTC. It specifies CASSFGGEPQETQYF.

The rearrangement links TRBV7-9 to TRBJ2-2; TRBD2 is a possible D gene (6 bases). This CDR3 is built from 16 residues. The V gene lost 3 bases and the J gene lost 4 bases, with 15 bases spanning the gap. CDR1 is SEHNR and CDR2 is FQNEAQ in the germline V gene (reference sequence). The CDR3 reads CASSFLIGGGTGELFF. In DNA form, the CDR3 reads TGTGCCAGCAGCTTTTTGATCGGGGGAGGCACCGGGGAGCTGTTTTTT.

The chain has TRBV20-1 and TRBJ1-1; TRBD1 is a possible D gene (6 bases). The CDR3 has 14 residues. CDR1 and CDR2 (germline): DFQATT, SNEGSKA (reference sequence). Trimming took 0 bases from V and 3 from J, leaving 11 bases between them. In nucleotides, the CDR3 is TGCAGTGCTAGAGACGGGGGGCGAGACACTGAAGCTTTCTTT. This sequence encodes CSARDGGRDTEAFF.

This clonotype was recorded once. V usage is TRBV21-1 and J usage is TRBJ2-7; the table assigns TRBD2, which was not confirmed against the DNA. TRBV21-1 is described as a pseudogene. The CDR3 has 14 residues. CDR3 loop: CASTRTVPTYEQYF. The CDR3 nucleotides read TGTGCCAGCACAAGGACAGTCCCGACCTACGAGCAGTACTTC.

CDR3 residues: CASSEAWAGWGNLVETQYF. The CDR3 DNA follows: TGTGCCAGCAGTGAAGCCTGGGCGGGTTGGGGAAATCTTGTGGAGACCCAGTACTTC. The rearrangement uses TRBV6-1 and TRBJ2-5; possibly TRBD2 for D (5 bases). With 0 bases removed from V and 5 bases from J, the gap between germline ends came to 25 bases. The length of the CDR3 is 19 residues. Germline V CDR1 and CDR2: MNHNS, SASEGT.

The chain has TRBV7-2 and TRBJ2-5; 8 bases line up with TRBD2. This CDR3 is built from 13 residues. Germline V gene sequence: CDR1 SGHTA, CDR2 FQGNSA. The trim removed 6 bases at V and 5 bases at J, leaving 5 bases unmatched. The CDR3 nucleotides are TGTGCCAGCAGGCGGGAGGCTGGGGAGACCCAGTACTTC. Translation: CASRREAGETQYF.

This clonotype has more than one count but fewer than ten. CDR3 bases: TGTGCCAGCAGCTCTGGAGTGGGGACACTTGGGGCCAACGTCCTGACTTTC. This gives the protein CASSSGVGTLGANVLTF. The chain has TRBV12-3 or TRBV12-4 and TRBJ2-6; TRBD1 is a possible D gene (6 bases). Trimming stripped 6 bases from V and 3 bases from J, with 18 bases between. This CDR3 contains 17 residues.